These 6 T cell receptor beta chains share one sample of origin, sequenced in a study of human thymus T cells (dated by TCRdb to 2018 to 2020). Libraries were built with the immunoSEQ multiplex PCR assay. TCRdb provides this immuneACCESS table in a form limited to in-frame rearrangements. Some clones are lacking; in checked studies, under half of them reflect an unresolved V gene, and why the rest are absent is not known. The sample includes some 50,000 clones, with more than 85% observed a single time. The ten largest clonotypes hold approximately 0.15% of the sample. Sequenced sample: blood. The receptor set was obtained from a girl in the first two years of life with a congenital heart defect but otherwise immunologically healthy.

This chain joins TRBV5-1 and TRBJ2-1, with 12 bases that match TRBD2. V gave up 7 bases and J gave up 6 bases; unmatched junction bases: 8. Germline CDR1 and CDR2: SGHRS and YFSETQ. The CDR3 contains 15 residues. This CDR3 reads CASRLTSGRSNEQFF. The DNA of the CDR3 is TGCGCCAGCCGTCTTACTAGCGGGAGGTCCAATGAGCAGTTCTTC. Together with reference TRBV5-1 and TRBJ2-1, the CDR3 gives the full variable domain: KAGVTQTPRYLIKTRGQQVTLSCSPISGHRSVSWYQQTPGQGLQFLFEYFSETQRNKGNFPGRFSGRQFSNSRSEMNVSTLELGDSALYLCASRLTSGRSNEQFFGPGTRLTVL.

V is TRBV9 and J is TRBJ1-1; 7 nucleotides match TRBD1. There are 18 residues in the CDR3. Per germline, CDR1 SGDLS and CDR2 YYNGEE. V trimming: 4 bases; J trimming: 7 bases; junction bases outside the gene matches: 22. The CDR3 region has the DNA TGTGCCAGCAGCCCCCGAGGGACAGCCATACTATGGGGGGATGAAGCTTTCTTT. This sequence encodes CASSPRGTAILWGDEAFF. Using reference TRBV9 and TRBJ1-1 for the parts outside the CDR3, the full variable domain is DSGVTQTPKHLITATGQRVTLRCSPRSGDLSVYWYQQSLDQGLQFLIQYYNGEERAKGNILERFSAQQFPDLHSELNLSSLELGDSALYFCASSPRGTAILWGDEAFFGQGTRLTVV.

This chain links TRBV2 with TRBJ2-7; D is perhaps TRBD1 or TRBD2 (6 bases each). V gave up 6 bases and J gave up 3 bases, with 9 bases separating them. The CDR3 is 12 residues long. The V gene's germline CDR1 is SNHLY and CDR2 FYNNEI. For the CDR3, the DNA is TGTGCCAGCAGGGGGGGCCGCTACGAGCAGTACTTC. Its translation is CASRGGRYEQYF.

CDR3 DNA sequence: TGTGCCAGCAGCTTCGGCGGGCCTAGGAACGAGCAGTACTTC. Its protein product is CASSFGGPRNEQYF. This chain joins TRBV5-4 and TRBJ2-7, with D possibly matching TRBD2 (5 bases). CDR1 is SGHNT, CDR2 YYREEE, per germline (reference sequence). Trimming stripped 2 bases from V and 5 bases from J, with 14 bases between. The CDR3 totals 14 residues.

This clone occurred once. The chain carries TRBV5-1 and TRBJ2-5, with 13 bases matching TRBD2. The junction had 4 bases not matched to a gene; V was cut back by 0 bases and J by 5 bases. The CDR3 loop spans 16 amino acids. Germline CDR1 is SGHRS and CDR2 is YFSETQ. The CDR3 nucleotides are TGCGCCAGCAGCTTGGTGGGACTAGCGGGAAGGGAGACCCAGTACTTC. Amino acids: CASSLVGLAGRETQYF.

This clone came up once. This sequence joins TRBV6-5 and TRBJ2-3; D might be TRBD1 or TRBD2, each matching 6 bases. V dropped 6 bases and J dropped 11 bases, with 15 bases sitting between them. Germline CDR1 reads MNHEY; CDR2 reads SVGAGI. This CDR3 has 12 amino acids. The CDR3 loop is CASSHGGPQQYF. The CDR3 nucleotides are TGTGCCAGCAGCCACGGGGGCCCTCAGCAGTATTTT.